This TCR beta chain was profiled in a study of blood T cells in healthy people across ages. General study findings and limits: The unsorted PBMCs prevented any conclusive comparison of naive versus antigen-experienced cells.

Trimming left V 3 bases short and J 11 bases short, with 16 bases between. Germline V gives CDR1 SNHLY, CDR2 FYNNEI. The CDR3 length is 13 residues. At least 6.5 million PBMCs were isolated per sample. On this clonotype: Antigen specificity is unknown.

A second roughly 6 to 11 cycle PCR used barcoded and J-beta primers. TCRdb re-called the 5' RACE reads through MiXCR, storing one row per CDR3 protein. Among about 1.5 million distinct CDR3 sequences, about 42% were seen once, and the ten largest hold approximately 4%. The receptor's source is a young woman in good health. The sample was blood. This chain uses TRBV2 with TRBJ2-5; D is undetermined. CDR3 amino acids: CASSDLVANEQYF. The CDR3 region has the DNA TGTGCCAGCAGTGATCTAGTAGCCAATGAGCAGTACTTC.